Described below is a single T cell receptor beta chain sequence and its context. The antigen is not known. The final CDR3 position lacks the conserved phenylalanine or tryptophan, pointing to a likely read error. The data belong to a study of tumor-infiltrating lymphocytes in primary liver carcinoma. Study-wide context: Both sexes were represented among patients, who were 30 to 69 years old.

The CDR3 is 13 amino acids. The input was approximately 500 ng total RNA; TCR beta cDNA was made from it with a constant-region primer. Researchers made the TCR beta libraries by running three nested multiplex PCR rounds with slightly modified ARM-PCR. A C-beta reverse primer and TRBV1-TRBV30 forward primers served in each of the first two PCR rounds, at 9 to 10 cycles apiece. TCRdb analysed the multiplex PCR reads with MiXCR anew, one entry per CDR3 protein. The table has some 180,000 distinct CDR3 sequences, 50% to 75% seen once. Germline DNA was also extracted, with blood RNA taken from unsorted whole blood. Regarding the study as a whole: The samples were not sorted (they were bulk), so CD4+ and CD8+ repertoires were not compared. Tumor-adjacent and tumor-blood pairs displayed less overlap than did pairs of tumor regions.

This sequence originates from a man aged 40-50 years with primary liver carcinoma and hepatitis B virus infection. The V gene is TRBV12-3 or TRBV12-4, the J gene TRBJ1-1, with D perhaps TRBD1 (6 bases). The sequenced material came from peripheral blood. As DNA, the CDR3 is TGTGTCAGCAGAGGACAGCTGAACACTGAAGCTTTCTAT. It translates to CVSRGQLNTEAFY.